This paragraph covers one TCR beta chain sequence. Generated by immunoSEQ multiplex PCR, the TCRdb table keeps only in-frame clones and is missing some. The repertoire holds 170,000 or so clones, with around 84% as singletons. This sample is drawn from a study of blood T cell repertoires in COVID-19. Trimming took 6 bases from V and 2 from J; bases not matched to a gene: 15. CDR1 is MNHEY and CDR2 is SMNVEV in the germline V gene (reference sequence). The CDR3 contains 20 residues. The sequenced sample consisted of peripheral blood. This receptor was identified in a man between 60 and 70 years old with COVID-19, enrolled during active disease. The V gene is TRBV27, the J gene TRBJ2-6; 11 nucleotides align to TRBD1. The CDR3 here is CASSTVYPGQGGPGANVLTF. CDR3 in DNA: TGTGCCAGCAGCACTGTATACCCGGGACAGGGGGGGCCTGGGGCCAACGTCCTGACTTTC.